The sequence of this T cell receptor beta chain was determined in a study of OX40 agonist ivuxolimab in advanced cancers. Overall study results and limits: Expanded clones belonging to CD8+ T cells outnumbered, on average, those of CD4+.

On this clone: Its antigen is unknown.

Measured with immunoSEQ multiplex PCR; TCRdb has only the in-frame clones, and not every one. Of approximately 67,000 clones in the sample, roughly 87% were seen once. Germline CDR1 reads SGHVS; CDR2 reads FQNEAQ. Trimming left V 5 bases short and J 2 bases short, with 16 bases between. The CDR3 sequence is 15 residues long. This sequence joins TRBV7-8 and TRBJ2-7; tentatively, D is TRBD1 (5 bases). This material consisted of CD4+ or CD8+ T cells sorted from blood, taken in a trial of the OX40 agonist ivuxolimab. The sequence derives from an adult with an advanced solid tumor such as melanoma, head and neck, liver or kidney cancer. CDR3 sequence (DNA): TGTGCCAGCAGCGCAGGGATTCCTCTCACCTACGAGCAGTACTTC. Protein product: CASSAGIPLTYEQYF.